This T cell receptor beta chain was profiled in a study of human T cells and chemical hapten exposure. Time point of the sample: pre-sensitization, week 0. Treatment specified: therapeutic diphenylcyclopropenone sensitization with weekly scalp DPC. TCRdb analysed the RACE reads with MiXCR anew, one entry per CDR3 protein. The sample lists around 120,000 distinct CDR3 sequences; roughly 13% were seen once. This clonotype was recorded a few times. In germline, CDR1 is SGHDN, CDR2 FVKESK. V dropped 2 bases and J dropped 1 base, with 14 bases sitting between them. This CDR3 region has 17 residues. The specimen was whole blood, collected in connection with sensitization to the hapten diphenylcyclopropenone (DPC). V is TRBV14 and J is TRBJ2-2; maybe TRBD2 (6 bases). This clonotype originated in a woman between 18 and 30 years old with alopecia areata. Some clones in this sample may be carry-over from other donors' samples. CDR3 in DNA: TGTGCCAGCAGCCAACTGGGTCTAGCGATGAACACCGGGGAGCTGTTTTTT. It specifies CASSQLGLAMNTGELFF.